These 15 T cell receptor beta chains were sequenced from one sample in a study of blood T cell repertoires in COVID-19. Here immunoSEQ multiplex PCR was the method, and the copy in TCRdb shows in-frame clones only, minus some. This table has some 130,000 clones, over 75% appearing once. The sequenced sample consisted of peripheral blood. These receptors all come from a man older than 75 with acute or convalescent COVID-19.

As for this clone: The junction departs from germline at one end; a sequencing error may be responsible. V gene TRBV7-7 combines with J gene TRBJ2-3, with 7 bases matching TRBD1. In germline, CDR1 is SSHAT, CDR2 FNYEAQ (reference sequence). The CDR3 is made up of 16 amino acids. The CDR3 here is CASSPETGPVTDTQYF. CDR3 sequence (DNA): TGTGCTAGCAGCCCCGAGACAGGGCCCGTCACAGATACGCAGTATTTT. Based on the CDR3 plus reference TRBV7-7 and TRBJ2-3, the full variable domain is GAGVSQSPRYKVTKRGQDVTLRCDPISSHATLYWYQQALGQGPEFLTYFNYEAQPDKSGLPSDRFSAERPEGSISTLTIQRTEQRDSAMYRCASSPETGPVTDTQYFGPGTRLTVL.

The chain combines TRBV5-4 with TRBJ2-6; 11 bases agree with TRBD1. Germline V gene data show CDR1 as SGHNT and CDR2 as YYREEE (reference sequence). V lost 5 bases, J lost 4 bases, and 14 bases stayed unmatched. This CDR3 has 19 residues. The CDR3, as DNA: TGTGCCAGCAGTTCCCCACCCGGGACAGGGGGTTCAGGGGCCAACGTCCTGACTTTC. Translation: CASSSPPGTGGSGANVLTF.

V and J are TRBV4-3 and TRBJ2-3; D unresolved. The ends were cut back, 4 bases at V and 1 base at J, with 6 bases in the middle. CDR1 and CDR2 (germline): LGHNA, YSLEER. The CDR3 runs to 13 residues. The CDR3 bases are TGCGCCAGCAGCCTTGGCCGCACAGATACGCAGTATTTT. Its protein product is CASSLGRTDTQYF.

The rearrangement links TRBV15 to TRBJ1-2; 10 nucleotides match TRBD1. The CDR3 extends over 13 amino acids. The germline CDR1 and CDR2 sequences are LNHNV and YYDKDF (reference sequence). Unmatched junction bases numbered 4, after V lost 5 bases and J lost 7 bases. In DNA form, the CDR3 reads TGTGCCACCAGCCCGGACAGGGGGGCTGGCTACACCTTC. Protein product: CATSPDRGAGYTF.

This rearrangement joins TRBV6-5 to TRBJ1-4; D uncertain. V was pared by 5 bases and J by 1 base, with 11 bases between. This CDR3 spans 15 amino acids. Germline V gene data show CDR1 as MNHEY and CDR2 as SVGAGI. CDR3 region: CASSPGWVTNEKLFF. DNA for the CDR3: TGTGCCAGCAGTCCGGGTTGGGTAACTAATGAAAAACTGTTTTTT.

V is TRBV7-3 and J is TRBJ2-1; D is perhaps TRBD2 (6 bases). The CDR3 extends over 17 amino acids. Germline V gene sequence: CDR1 SGHTA, CDR2 FQGTGA. V lost 0 bases, J lost 3 bases, and 15 bases lay in between. CDR3 nucleotides: TGTGCCAGCAGCTTAACATTCGTTAGCGGAGACTACAATGAGCAGTTCTTC. This encodes CASSLTFVSGDYNEQFF.

This clone was observed a single time. The V and J genes are TRBV5-1 and TRBJ2-7; 10 bases agree with TRBD2. After removal of 4 bases from V and 4 bases from J, the junction contained 11 bases not matched to a gene. The CDR3 extends over 16 amino acids. Germline lookup yields CDR1 SGHRS and CDR2 YFSETQ. The CDR3 DNA sequence: TGCGCCAGCAGCCATCGCGCGAGCGGGGGGGTGTACGAGCAGTACTTC. Protein product: CASSHRASGGVYEQYF.

The CDR3 DNA reads as TGTGCCAGCAGTTCCCCGACAGCGAACACTGAAGCTTTCTTT. The encoded protein is CASSSPTANTEAFF. The gene calls are TRBV28 and TRBJ1-1, with D tentatively TRBD1 (5 bases). The CDR3 is 14 amino acids. V lost 4 bases, J lost 1 base, and 10 bases lay in between. Germline V lookup: CDR1 MDHEN, CDR2 SYDVKM. The full variable domain, its missing parts supplied by reference TRBV28 and TRBJ1-1, is DVKVTQSSRYLVKRTGEKVFLECVQDMDHENMFWYRQDPGLGLRLIYFSYDVKMKEKGDIPEGYSVSREKKERFSLILESASTNQTSMYLCASSSPTANTEAFFGQGTRLTVV.

This clone was seen only once. The chain carries TRBV10-2 and TRBJ2-1; TRBD2 matches at 8 bases. V lost 3 bases and J lost 5; bases outside the gene matches: 6. Looked up from germline, CDR1 is WSHSY and CDR2 is SAAADI. The CDR3 is 15 residues long. Written as DNA, the CDR3 is TGCGCCAGCAGTGACGGGAGCGGGGGCAACAATGAGCAGTTCTTC. Protein: CASSDGSGGNNEQFF.

The rearrangement links TRBV9 to TRBJ2-5; no clear D gene. CDR3 length: 14 residues. Trimming left V 0 bases short and J 1 base short, with 7 bases between. Looked up from germline, CDR1 is SGDLS and CDR2 is YYNGEE. The DNA for the CDR3 is TGTGCCAGCAGCGTAGGTAACAGCCAAGAGACCCAGTACTTC. This translates into CASSVGNSQETQYF.

This chain uses TRBV19 with TRBJ1-4, with D tentatively TRBD1 (5 bases). Germline CDR1 is LNHDA and CDR2 is SQIVND (reference sequence). Trimming took off 9 bases at V and 2 bases at J, with 13 bases between the two ends. The CDR3 sequence is 14 residues long. CDR3 coding DNA: TGTGCCAGCCAATCCCCAGGGACTAATGAAAAACTGTTTTTT. Translated, it gives CASQSPGTNEKLFF.

The chain uses TRBV4-1 and TRBJ1-5; the match to TRBD1 covers 10 bases. V trimming: 3 bases; J trimming: 1 base; junction bases outside the gene matches: 6. Germline V gives CDR1 MGHRA, CDR2 YSYEKL. The CDR3 has 17 residues. CDR3 loop: CASSHGTGARSNQPQHF. CDR3 coding DNA: TGCGCCAGCAGCCATGGGACAGGGGCCCGGAGCAATCAGCCCCAGCATTTT.

V gene TRBV27 combines with J gene TRBJ1-6, with D uncertain. V was pared by 4 bases and J by 0 bases, with 7 bases between. The CDR3 has 15 residues. Per the germline V gene, CDR1 is MNHEY and CDR2 is SMNVEV (reference sequence). Here the CDR3 reads CASSWASSYNSPLHF. As DNA, the CDR3 is TGTGCCAGCAGTTGGGCGAGCTCCTATAATTCACCCCTCCACTTT.

The chain combines TRBV15 with TRBJ2-3; D remains unclear. V lost 3 bases, J lost 1 base, and 8 bases lay in between. The CDR3 is made up of 14 amino acids. Germline CDR1 reads LNHNV; CDR2 reads YYDKDF (reference sequence). In DNA, the CDR3 is TGTGCCACCAGCAGCCTTCTTCGCACAGATACGCAGTATTTT. This sequence encodes CATSSLLRTDTQYF.

The chain has TRBV11-2 and TRBJ2-7; no clear D. The V and J ends lost 0 bases and 7 bases respectively, with 13 bases between them. This CDR3 has 14 residues. The germline gives CDR1 SGHAT, CDR2 FQNNGV. The CDR3 sequence is CASSLEGLAGEQYF. DNA for the CDR3: TGTGCCAGCAGCTTAGAGGGCTTGGCCGGAGAGCAGTACTTC.